These T cell receptor beta chains were read from a single sample in a study of blood T cell repertoires in COVID-19. Here immunoSEQ multiplex PCR was the method, and the copy in TCRdb shows in-frame clones only, minus some. The sample has fewer than 120,000 clones, approximately 67% seen once; the top ten hold approximately 8%. Sequenced material: peripheral blood. These receptors came from a woman aged 55-70 years with acute or convalescent COVID-19. Both conserved end residues are part of each CDR3. D genes are given only for firm matches. A row's size may be missing; if present it is once, few, many or a size class.

TRBJ2-3 | TRBV3-1/TRBV3-2 | . | . | TGTGCCAGCAGCCTTGCGACTAGGGATACGCAGTATTTT | CASSLATRDTQYF
TRBJ2-7 | TRBV6-5 | . | TRBD1 | TGTGCCAGCAGCTACCGGGACAGGGGGAACTACGAGCAGTACTTC | CASSYRDRGNYEQYF
TRBJ1-2 | TRBV7-2 | . | . | TGTGCCAGCAGCTCATATACACAGAGTGGCTACACCTTC | CASSSYTQSGYTF
TRBJ1-5 | TRBV19 | . | . | TGTGCCAGTAGACCACGAGGTTATAATCAGCCCCAGCATTTT | CASRPRGYNQPQHF
TRBJ2-7 | TRBV7-2 | . | . | TGTGCCAGCAGCTTAGTTACTAGCAACTACGAGCAGTACTTC | CASSLVTSNYEQYF
TRBJ1-1 | TRBV10-3 | . | . | TGTGCCATCAGTGGGCGGAGTAGGGGGTTCACTGAAGCTTTCTTT | CAISGRSRGFTEAFF
TRBJ2-2 | TRBV7-8 | . | TRBD2 | TGTGCCAGCAGCGAGCGGACTAGCTCGACCGGGGAGCTGTTTTTT | CASSERTSSTGELFF
TRBJ2-1 | TRBV28 | . | . | TGTGCCAGCAGTGCTCCCGGGATATCCTACAATGAGCAGTTCTTC | CASSAPGISYNEQFF
TRBJ1-1 | TRBV5-1 | . | TRBD1 | TGCGCCAGCAGCCGATCTGGGACAGGGGGAACTGAAGCTTTCTTT | CASSRSGTGGTEAFF
TRBJ1-5 | TRBV6-7 | . | TRBD1 | TGTGCCAGCAGCCTCGGGACAGCGAATCAGCCCCAGCATTTT | CASSLGTANQPQHF
TRBJ1-4 | TRBV19 | once | TRBD1 | TGTGCCAGTAGTGATCCGGGACAGGGGTATGAAAAACTGTTTTTT | CASSDPGQGYEKLFF
TRBJ1-2 | TRBV6-1 | few | . | TGTGCCAGCAGTGAAATCCCCCGGGAATATGGCTACACCTTC | CASSEIPREYGYTF
TRBJ1-1 | TRBV19 | . | TRBD1 | TGTGCCAGTAGTACCCTCGGGACAGCTAACACTGAAGCTTTCTTT | CASSTLGTANTEAFF
TRBJ1-2 | TRBV2 | . | . | TGTGCCAGCAGCCAGGGTAACTATGGCTACACCTTC | CASSQGNYGYTF
TRBJ2-1 | TRBV7-3 | . | TRBD2 | TGTGCCAGCAGCCCCGGTAGGACTAGCGGGGGGCGAGAGCAGTTCTTC | CASSPGRTSGGREQFF
TRBJ1-5 | TRBV18 | . | . | TGTGCCAGCTCACCACGACATTCAGATCAGCCCCAGCATTTT | CASSPRHSDQPQHF
TRBJ2-7 | TRBV6-6 | . | . | TGTGCCAGCAGTGACAGCTACGAGCAGTACTTC | CASSDSYEQYF
TRBJ2-5 | TRBV19 | . | TRBD2 | TGTGCCAGTAGTATACCGGCGGGGGGCCTATCCAAAGAGACCCAGTACTTC | CASSIPAGGLSKETQYF
TRBJ2-5 | TRBV11-1 | . | TRBD1 | TGTGCCAGCAGCTATATCGGGACAGGGGCAGAGACCCAGTACTTC | CASSYIGTGAETQYF
TRBJ2-3 | TRBV3-1/TRBV3-2 | . | TRBD2 | TGTGCCAGCAGCTACCGGACCGGGGGGGATACGCAGTATTTT | CASSYRTGGDTQYF
TRBJ1-1 | TRBV9 | . | TRBD1 | TGTGCCAGCAGCGTAGGGACAGGCCCCACTGAAGCTTTCTTT | CASSVGTGPTEAFF
TRBJ1-2 | TRBV7-2 | . | TRBD1 | TGTGCCAGCAGCATCGACAGGGGCGGCTATGGCTACACCTTC | CASSIDRGGYGYTF
TRBJ2-7 | TRBV28 | . | . | TGTGCCAGCAGCCTCCAGCGGGGACAAAGAAACTACGAGCAGTACTTC | CASSLQRGQRNYEQYF
TRBJ2-1 | TRBV4-3 | . | . | TGCGCCAGCAGCCAAGACTACTACAATGAGCAGTTCTTC | CASSQDYYNEQFF
TRBJ2-7 | TRBV2 | . | TRBD1 | TGTGCCAGCAGTCCCCGGGGACAGTCCTACGAGCAGTACTTC | CASSPRGQSYEQYF
TRBJ1-6 | TRBV25-1 | . | TRBD1 | TGTGCCAGCAGTCCCGTAACAGGGGGGTCTTCACCCCTCCACTTT | CASSPVTGGSSPLHF
TRBJ2-2 | TRBV6-5 | few | TRBD1 | TGTGCCAGCACCCTCACAGGGGGTGGAACCGGGGAGCTGTTTTTT | CASTLTGGGTGELFF
TRBJ2-3 | TRBV7-9 | . | TRBD2 | TGTGCCAGCGGCGAACGCGGGGGGGCAGATACGCAGTATTTT | CASGERGGADTQYF
TRBJ1-4 | TRBV5-1 | . | . | TGCGCCAGCAGCTTGGGCGGGGCGAACTTGAATGAAAAACTGTTTTTT | CASSLGGANLNEKLFF
TRBJ2-5 | TRBV2 | . | . | TGTGCCAGCAGTGAATTTAGGACAGCACAAGAGACCCAGTACTTC | CASSEFRTAQETQYF
TRBJ1-2 | TRBV4-1 | . | . | TGCGCCAGCAGCCAAGATAGTGGCAGGCTAAAAGGTGCCGGCTACACCTTC | CASSQDSGRLKGAGYTF
TRBJ1-6 | TRBV5-5 | . | TRBD1 | TGTGCCAGCAGCTTGGAGAGTAGGGGGACAGGGAATTCACCCCTCCACTTT | CASSLESRGTGNSPLHF
TRBJ1-6 | TRBV12-2 | . | . | TGTGCAAGTCGCATTTGTCGGGACGAAAGGACAGGGGATAATTCACCCCTCCACTTT | CASRICRDERTGDNSPLHF
TRBJ1-2 | TRBV7-9 | . | . | TGTGCCCCTTTGGCAGCTAACTATGGCTACACCTTC | CAPLAANYGYTF
TRBJ2-5 | TRBV2 | . | . | TGTGCCAGCAGTTCTGGGGACTTGGGAGAGACCCAGTACTTC | CASSSGDLGETQYF
TRBJ1-6 | TRBV6-1 | . | TRBD1 | TGTGCCAGCAGTGATGGGACAGGGGGTTCACCCCTCCACTTT | CASSDGTGGSPLHF